This TCR beta chain is from a study of CD8 T cells in Susac syndrome. The authors negatively isolated CD8+ and CD4+ T cells and FACS-enriched TEMRA cells. The RNA input was roughly 0.45 to 1 ug, and it was reverse transcribed with random hexamers. MiXCR was run by TCRdb on the immunoSEQ multiplex PCR reads, yielding one entry per CDR3 protein. The data hold 150,000 to 200,000 distinct CDR3 sequences, with around 95% observed a single time. Trimming cost V 7 bases and J 5 bases, with 5 bases left between them. Germline lookup yields CDR1 SQVTM and CDR2 ANQGSEA. The CDR3 runs 10 residues. The sample comprised CD4+ T cells from PBMCs. The sequence was obtained from a human donor with multiple sclerosis. The J gene is TRBJ2-2, the V gene TRBV29-1; no firm D call. CDR3 DNA: TGCAGCGGTGGGACCGGGGAGCTGTTTTTT. It specifies CSGGTGELFF.